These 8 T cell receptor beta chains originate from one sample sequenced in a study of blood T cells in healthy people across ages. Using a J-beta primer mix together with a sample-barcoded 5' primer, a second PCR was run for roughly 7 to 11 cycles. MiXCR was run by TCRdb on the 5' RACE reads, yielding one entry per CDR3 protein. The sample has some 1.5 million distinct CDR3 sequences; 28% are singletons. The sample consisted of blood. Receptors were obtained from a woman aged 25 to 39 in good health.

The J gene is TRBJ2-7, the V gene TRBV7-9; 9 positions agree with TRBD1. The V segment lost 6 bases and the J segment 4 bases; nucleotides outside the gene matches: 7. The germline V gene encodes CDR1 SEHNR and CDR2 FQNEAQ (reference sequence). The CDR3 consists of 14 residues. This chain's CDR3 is CASRGQGKSYEQYF. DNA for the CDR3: TGTGCCAGCAGGGGACAGGGTAAAAGTTACGAGCAGTACTTC.

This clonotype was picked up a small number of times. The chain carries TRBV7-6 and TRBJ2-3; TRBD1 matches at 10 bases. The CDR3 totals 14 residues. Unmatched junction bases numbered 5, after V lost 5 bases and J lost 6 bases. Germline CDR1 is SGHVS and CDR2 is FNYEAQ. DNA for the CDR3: TGTGCCAGCAGCATAGACAGGGGGCTCGATACGCAGTATTTT. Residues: CASSIDRGLDTQYF.

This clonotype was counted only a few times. In DNA, the CDR3 is TGCAGTGCTAGGGGGCGGGAGGCCCCCTACAATGAGCAGTTCTTC. Amino acid sequence: CSARGREAPYNEQFF. V and J are TRBV20-1 and TRBJ2-1; 8 nucleotides align to TRBD2. With V trimmed by 3 bases and J by 2 bases, 6 bases remained unmatched. Germline CDR1 and CDR2: DFQATT and SNEGSKA (reference sequence). The CDR3 contains 15 residues.

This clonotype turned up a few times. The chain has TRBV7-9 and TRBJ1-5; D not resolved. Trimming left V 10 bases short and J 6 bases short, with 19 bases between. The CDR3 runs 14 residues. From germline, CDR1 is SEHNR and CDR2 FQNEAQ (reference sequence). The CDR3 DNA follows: TGTGCCATCGAGGGAGGTAGATCCGGTCAGCCCCAGCATTTT. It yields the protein CAIEGGRSGQPQHF.

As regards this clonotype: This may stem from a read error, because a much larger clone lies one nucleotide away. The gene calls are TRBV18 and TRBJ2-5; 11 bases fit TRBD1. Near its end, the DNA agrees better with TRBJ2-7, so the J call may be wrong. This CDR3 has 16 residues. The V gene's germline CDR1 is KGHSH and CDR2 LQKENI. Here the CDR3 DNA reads TGTGCCATCTCACCAACCGGGACAGGGGGAACCTACGAGCAGTACTTC. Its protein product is CAISPTGTGGTYEQYF.

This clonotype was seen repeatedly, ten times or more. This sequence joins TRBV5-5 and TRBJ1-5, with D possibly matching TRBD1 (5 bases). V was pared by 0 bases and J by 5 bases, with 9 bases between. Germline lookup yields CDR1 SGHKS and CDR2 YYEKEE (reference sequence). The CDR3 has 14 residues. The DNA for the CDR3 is TGTGCCAGCAGCTTGGAAGGGGCTTATCAGCCCCAGCATTTT. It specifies CASSLEGAYQPQHF. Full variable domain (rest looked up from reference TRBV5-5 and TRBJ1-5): DAGVTQSPTHLIKTRGQQVTLRCSPISGHKSVSWYQQVLGQGPQFIFQYYEKEERGRGNFPDRFSARQFPNYSSELNVNALLLGDSALYLCASSLEGAYQPQHFGDGTRLSIL.

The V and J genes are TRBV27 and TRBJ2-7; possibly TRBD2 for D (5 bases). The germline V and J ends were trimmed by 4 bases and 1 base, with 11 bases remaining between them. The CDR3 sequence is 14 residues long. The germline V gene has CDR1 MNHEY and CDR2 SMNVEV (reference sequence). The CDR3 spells CASSSRRTSYEQYF. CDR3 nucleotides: TGTGCCAGCAGTTCACGACGGACTTCCTACGAGCAGTACTTC.

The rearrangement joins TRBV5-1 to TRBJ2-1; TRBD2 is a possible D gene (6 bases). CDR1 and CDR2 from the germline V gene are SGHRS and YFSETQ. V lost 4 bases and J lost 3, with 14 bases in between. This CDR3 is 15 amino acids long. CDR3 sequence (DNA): TGCGCCAGCAGCGAGGACTACCTAGGCTACAATGAGCAGTTCTTC. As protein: CASSEDYLGYNEQFF.